This T cell receptor (beta chain) originates from a study of cytomegalovirus exposure and HLA in healthy donors (dated by TCRdb to about 2017). A note on the overall study: According to a later analysis, the roughly 120 validation repertoires were produced on the same platform as the approximately 600 repertoires of the first cohort. To predict cytomegalovirus infection status, the study brought together high-throughput TCR immunosequencing, statistical association of individual TCRs with disease status, and machine learning. In addition to the first cohort of 650 to 800 subjects, a separate validation cohort of approximately 110 different subjects was used. The study aimed to test whether signatures of past pathogen exposure could be identified by cataloging public T cell receptors.

Overall results and qualifications from the work: According to the authors, the approach could potentially be generalized to other disease states and immunological phenotypes. A later analysis lacked HLA typing for the validation cohort, so it scored co-occurrence in that cohort across all 110 or so repertoires. In both the original and validation cohorts, the classifier was reported to diagnose cytomegalovirus status with high specificity and sensitivity. In vitro tests confirmed that a few of the cytomegalovirus-associated TCR beta chains recognize cytomegalovirus antigens. A later analysis found that TCRs clustered in the first cohort also tended to co-occur in the 120 or so validation repertoires, with just under 95% of cluster scores above 0. The study gave a list of 150 to 200 TCR beta chains associated with cytomegalovirus. While some public TCRs were present in many individuals, most TCR sequences turned up only very rarely across donors.

Comment on this clone: Its antigen is not yet known. Base qualities are missing; no much larger clone stands one base away.

Donors formed part of the validation cohort, which comprised fewer than 150 subjects and was distinct from the first cohort of 690 or so subjects. Preparation of the library involved the immunoSEQ multiplex PCR assay. The source study handled its data this way. A statistical classification framework was built to diagnose cytomegalovirus status from the catalog of TCR beta chain sequences. Held by TCRdb, this immuneACCESS table contains in-frame sequences only and omits some clones. Under half of the omission traces to an unresolved V gene where checked; the cause of the rest is unknown. For V, J and clone size, that table is used; D and trimming come from the DNA. The sample data list hundreds of thousands of clones, and roughly 89% of these were observed just once. The ten biggest clones cover over 0.75% of the sample. Sequenced: PBMCs. The source is a woman between 18 and 29 years old in good health and CMV-seronegative.

This receptor carries the CDR3 CASRPRDSLNSPLHF. The nucleotide sequence is TGTGCCAGCAGGCCGAGGGACAGCTTGAATTCACCCCTCCACTTT. This chain is built from TRBV6-5 and TRBJ1-6; TRBD1 aligns with 7 central bases. The CDR3 contains 15 residues, cysteine and phenylalanine counted. The kept DNA is CDR3 alone, 45 bases in frame from the first base. From V the trimming removes 6 bases and from J it removes 7 bases, while the gene matches leave 9 bases of the junction unaccounted for. CDR1 and CDR2 are drawn from the germline V gene: MNHEY, SVGAGI.